This is a list of T cell receptor beta chains from one sample in a study of long-term antiretroviral therapy in people with HIV. Profiled with immunoSEQ multiplex PCR; TCRdb holds only in-frame clones, not every one. The repertoire holds approximately 26,000 clones, less than 90% seen once, with less than 8% in the top ten. Here the sequenced sample was unsorted PBMCs, taken 0.4 years after starting antiretroviral therapy. These receptors were taken from a man aged 18-30 years with HIV. Both conserved end residues are part of each CDR3. The D gene is left open where the match is weak. Expanded clones are given a class, and other clones once, few, many or no size at all.

D: TRBD1
V: TRBV14
J: TRBJ2-1
size: few
DNA: TGTGCCAGCAGCCAAGAACCCAGGGGGCTCTACAATGAGCAGTTCTTC
CDR3: CASSQEPRGLYNEQFF

D: .
V: TRBV27
J: TRBJ2-1
size: .
DNA: TGTGCCAGCAGTTTTGAGTGGGGGATGTACAATGAGCAGTTCTTC
CDR3: CASSFEWGMYNEQFF

D: TRBD1
V: TRBV4-1
J: TRBJ2-7
size: .
DNA: TGCGCCAGCAGCCAAGGGACAGGGGTCTACGAGCAGTACTTC
CDR3: CASSQGTGVYEQYF

D: .
V: TRBV25-1
J: TRBJ2-1
size: .
DNA: TGTGCCAGCAGTGATCGGAGAGGCGCCTACAATGAGCAGTTCTTC
CDR3: CASSDRRGAYNEQFF

D: .
V: TRBV19
J: TRBJ1-5
size: .
DNA: TGTGCCAGTACCCTCGGCAATCAGCCCCAGCATTTT
CDR3: CASTLGNQPQHF

D: .
V: TRBV6-6
J: TRBJ1-1
size: .
DNA: TGTGCCAGCAGTTACTCTGTAAGGGCGATGAACACTGAAGCTTTCTTT
CDR3: CASSYSVRAMNTEAFF

D: .
V: TRBV27
J: TRBJ2-7
size: .
DNA: TGTGCCAGCAGTATCGGGATTAGCTCCTACGAGCAGTACTTC
CDR3: CASSIGISSYEQYF

D: TRBD2
V: TRBV7-2
J: TRBJ2-1
size: .
DNA: TGTGCCAGCAGCTTAGCGCTAGCGGGGGGGGCCTACAATGAGCAGTTCTTC
CDR3: CASSLALAGGAYNEQFF

D: TRBD1
V: TRBV19
J: TRBJ2-7
size: few
DNA: TGTGCCAGTAGTATGACGGAGGGACAGGGGAGTTCCTACGAGCAGTACTTC
CDR3: CASSMTEGQGSSYEQYF

D: TRBD2
V: TRBV5-6
J: TRBJ2-1
size: .
DNA: TGTGCCAGCAGCCCCGGGACTAGCGAGTACTACAATGAGCAGTTCTTC
CDR3: CASSPGTSEYYNEQFF

D: TRBD2
V: TRBV6-1
J: TRBJ2-1
size: .
DNA: TGTGCCAGCAGTGAATTTCTTGCTAGCGGGGGCGATGAGCAGTTCTTC
CDR3: CASSEFLASGGDEQFF

D: TRBD1
V: TRBV5-1
J: TRBJ2-7
size: .
DNA: TGCGCCAGCAGCTTGGCCGGACAGGGAGGCCACGAGCAGTACTTC
CDR3: CASSLAGQGGHEQYF

D: TRBD1
V: TRBV19
J: TRBJ2-2
size: few
DNA: TGTGCCAGTAGTATACGGCAGGGGGCAGGCGGGGAGCTGTTTTTT
CDR3: CASSIRQGAGGELFF

D: .
V: TRBV7-9
J: TRBJ2-1
size: .
DNA: TGTGCCAGCAGCCCCGACAGTTACAATGAGCAGTTCTTC
CDR3: CASSPDSYNEQFF

D: .
V: TRBV7-2
J: TRBJ2-7
size: .
DNA: TGTGCCAGCAGCCCCAGCTCTGGGACACCTTCCTACGAGCAGTACTTC
CDR3: CASSPSSGTPSYEQYF

D: TRBD1
V: TRBV13
J: TRBJ2-4
size: .
DNA: TGTGCCAGCAGCTCCGCCGGGACAGGCGGAAATCTAGCCAAAAACATTCAGTACTTC
CDR3: CASSSAGTGGNLAKNIQYF

D: .
V: TRBV7-9
J: TRBJ2-1
size: .
DNA: TGTGCCAGCAGCTGGGGTGCTGAGCAGTTCTTC
CDR3: CASSWGAEQFF

D: .
V: TRBV27
J: TRBJ2-1
size: .
DNA: TGTGCCAGCAGTTTATCGCCCGTTAGGCTATCTCACAATGAGCAGTTCTTC
CDR3: CASSLSPVRLSHNEQFF

D: .
V: TRBV6-1
J: TRBJ1-5
size: .
DNA: TGTGCCAGCAGTGAGGTGGGAGGTTATAGCAATCAGCCCCAGCATTTT
CDR3: CASSEVGGYSNQPQHF

D: .
V: TRBV19
J: TRBJ2-7
size: medium-sized
DNA: TGTGCCAGTAGTGCCCGGTACGAGCAGTACTTC
CDR3: CASSARYEQYF

D: .
V: TRBV5-1
J: TRBJ1-2
size: .
DNA: TGCGCCAGCAGCTTGGGGAACTATGGCTACACCTTC
CDR3: CASSLGNYGYTF

D: .
V: TRBV4-1
J: TRBJ2-2
size: few
DNA: TGCGCCAGCAGCCAACTGTTTGGGACTCACACCGGGGAGCTGTTTTTT
CDR3: CASSQLFGTHTGELFF

D: .
V: TRBV12-5
J: TRBJ2-1
size: .
DNA: TGTGCTAGTGGTGGGGACGGGACGACCTACAATGAGCAGTTCTTC
CDR3: CASGGDGTTYNEQFF

D: .
V: TRBV5-8
J: TRBJ2-1
size: once
DNA: TGTGCCAGCAGCTTGGACATCAGGAGCAATGAGCAGTTCTTC
CDR3: CASSLDIRSNEQFF

D: .
V: TRBV28
J: TRBJ2-1
size: .
DNA: TGTGCCAGCAGTTGGGGGGCGGAGCAGTTCTTC
CDR3: CASSWGAEQFF

D: TRBD1
V: TRBV9
J: TRBJ2-7
size: .
DNA: TGTGCCAGCAGCTCCCGGGACAGCTCCTACGAGCAGTACTTC
CDR3: CASSSRDSSYEQYF

D: .
V: TRBV7-2
J: TRBJ1-2
size: .
DNA: TGTGCCAGCGTCCTAGGTGGCGGCTACACCTTC
CDR3: CASVLGGGYTF

D: .
V: TRBV6-4
J: TRBJ1-1
size: .
DNA: TGTGCCAGCAGTGACTCTATGGGGGGCGGCACTGAAGCTTTCTTT
CDR3: CASSDSMGGGTEAFF

D: .
V: TRBV27
J: TRBJ2-7
size: .
DNA: TGTGCCAGCAGTTTTTCGGGACAGCAGTACTTC
CDR3: CASSFSGQQYF

D: .
V: TRBV7-6
J: TRBJ2-7
size: .
DNA: TGTGCCAGCAGCGCCACCACGGGGAGTACCTACGAGCAGTACTTC
CDR3: CASSATTGSTYEQYF

D: .
V: TRBV4-3
J: TRBJ2-7
size: .
DNA: TGCGCCAGCAGCCAAGAAGCTGACGGGTTGGACTACGAGCAGTACTTC
CDR3: CASSQEADGLDYEQYF

D: TRBD2
V: TRBV9
J: TRBJ2-3
size: .
DNA: TGTGCCAGCAGCGTGTCGACTAGCGGGAACACAGATACGCAGTATTTT
CDR3: CASSVSTSGNTDTQYF

D: .
V: TRBV9
J: TRBJ1-6
size: .
DNA: TGTGCCAGCAGCGGGGGGGGGCTGAGTATAGGGTCACCCCTCCACTTT
CDR3: CASSGGGLSIGSPLHF

D: .
V: TRBV19
J: TRBJ2-7
size: .
DNA: TGTGCCAGTAGTATAGATCTGGGCAACGGCGAGCAGTACTTC
CDR3: CASSIDLGNGEQYF

D: .
V: TRBV6-4
J: TRBJ1-1
size: .
DNA: TGTGCCAGCAGTGAGGGCTGGAACACTGAAGCTTTCTTT
CDR3: CASSEGWNTEAFF

D: TRBD1
V: TRBV7-9
J: TRBJ1-2
size: few
DNA: TGTGCCAGCAGCCTCGGGACAGCCTATGGCTACACCTTC
CDR3: CASSLGTAYGYTF

D: .
V: TRBV28
J: TRBJ2-3
size: .
DNA: TGTGCCAGCAGTCCAGACCCGGAAGGGCCAGATACGCAGTATTTT
CDR3: CASSPDPEGPDTQYF